This entry features one T cell receptor beta chain sequence. The V end was cut by 0 bases, the J end by 1 base, with 2 bases between. Germline assignment: CDR1 SGHNT and CDR2 YYREEE (reference sequence). This CDR3 has 12 residues. This specimen comes from a study of control samples from healthy donors and cancer patients. Only in-frame clones appear in the TCRdb table, and some are missing; sequencing was by immunoSEQ multiplex PCR. The repertoire holds about 52,000 clones, with around 95% as singletons. The chain joins TRBV5-4 to TRBJ2-7; no clear D. This receptor was identified in a man aged 25 to 40 in good health. The sequenced sample consisted of blood. CDR3 DNA sequence: TGTGCCAGCAGCTTGGAGTCCTACGAGCAGTACTTC. This codes for CASSLESYEQYF. Drawing the rest from reference TRBV5-4 and TRBJ2-7, the complete variable domain is ETGVTQSPTHLIKTRGQQVTLRCSSQSGHNTVSWYQQALGQGPQFIFQYYREEENGRGNFPPRFSGLQFPNYSSELNVNALELDDSALYLCASSLESYEQYFGPGTRLTVT.